Following are 26 T cell receptor beta chains from one sample sequenced in a study of blood T cell repertoires in COVID-19. TCRdb keeps only in-frame clones here, not all; method: immunoSEQ multiplex PCR. Among about 230,000 clones, 70% to 85% were seen once, and the ten largest hold about 2.1%. Sequenced: peripheral blood. These receptor sequences come from a man aged 35 to 55 who had recovered from COVID-19.

This chain joins TRBV4-3 and TRBJ1-4; TRBD1 might be the D (6 bases). Trimming took off 1 base at V and 4 bases at J, with 16 bases between the two ends. Germline CDR1 LGHNA, CDR2 YSLEER. This CDR3 is built from 17 residues. The CDR3 region has the DNA TGCGCCAGCAGCCAAGCGGGCCAGGGGACCTATAATGAAAAACTGTTTTTT. Translated, it gives CASSQAGQGTYNEKLFF.

This clone appeared a few times. The chain links TRBV7-9 to TRBJ1-2; 7 nucleotides match TRBD1. Germline assignment: CDR1 SEHNR and CDR2 FQNEAQ (reference sequence). The V segment lost 1 base and the J segment 4 bases; nucleotides outside the gene matches: 3. This CDR3 contains 14 residues. The CDR3 protein is CASSLVGGGYGYTF. The DNA of the CDR3 is TGTGCCAGCAGCTTAGTAGGGGGCGGCTATGGCTACACCTTC.

The rearrangement joins TRBV27 to TRBJ2-7; no definite D call. This CDR3 is built from 12 residues. The V gene's germline CDR1 is MNHEY and CDR2 SMNVEV (reference sequence). The V and J ends lost 5 bases and 4 bases respectively, with 9 bases between them. CDR3 protein: CASSHSHYEQYF. The CDR3 bases are TGTGCCAGCAGTCATTCCCATTACGAGCAGTACTTC.

CDR3 nucleotides: TGTGCCAGCTCCCCTCCTAGGAGAGCTAGCGGGAGATACGAGCAGTACTTC. As protein: CASSPPRRASGRYEQYF. The chain combines TRBV18 with TRBJ2-7; TRBD2 aligns across 10 bases. V gave up 6 bases and J gave up 4 bases; unmatched junction bases: 15. The CDR3 runs to 17 residues. Looked up from germline, CDR1 is KGHSH and CDR2 is LQKENI. The full variable domain, in which reference TRBV18 and TRBJ2-7 provide the parts outside the CDR3, is NAGVMQNPRHLVRRRGQEARLRCSPMKGHSHVYWYRQLPEEGLKFMVYLQKENIIDESGMPKERFSAEFPKEGPSILRIQQVVRGDSAAYFCASSPPRRASGRYEQYFGPGTRLTVT.

This clone was observed a single time. In DNA form, the CDR3 reads TGTGCCAGCAGCCCGACGGGAGAGACCCAGTACTTC. Its protein product is CASSPTGETQYF. This chain joins TRBV5-4 and TRBJ2-5; D is unclear. This CDR3 spans 12 amino acids. Trimming pared 4 bases from V and 4 bases from J, leaving 8 bases between. Germline values: CDR1 SGHNT, CDR2 YYREEE (reference sequence).

The chain recombines TRBV10-1 with TRBJ1-1; TRBD1 aligns across 8 bases. The CDR3 length is 13 residues. Per germline, CDR1 WNHNN and CDR2 SYGVQD (reference sequence). V dropped 4 bases and J dropped 10; count of bases not matched to a gene: 8. Here the CDR3 DNA reads TGCGCCAGCAGTGTTCTGGGACAGGAGAGAGCTTTCTTT. Translated: CASSVLGQERAFF.

V usage is TRBV5-1 and J usage is TRBJ1-5; D ambiguous. The V end lost 2 bases, the J end lost 3 bases, and 9 bases lay between the germline ends. Germline V gene lookup returns CDR1 SGHRS and CDR2 YFSETQ. This CDR3 is built from 14 residues. The CDR3 bases are TGCGCCAGCAGCTTCTCGGGTCTCAATCAGCCCCAGCATTTT. Protein sequence: CASSFSGLNQPQHF. The full variable domain, in which reference TRBV5-1 and TRBJ1-5 provide the parts outside the CDR3, is KAGVTQTPRYLIKTRGQQVTLSCSPISGHRSVSWYQQTPGQGLQFLFEYFSETQRNKGNFPGRFSGRQFSNSRSEMNVSTLELGDSALYLCASSFSGLNQPQHFGDGTRLSIL.

The chain uses TRBV6-5 and TRBJ2-1, with TRBD1 matching 8 bases. The J segment lost 9 bases and the V segment lost 6 bases, leaving 4 bases of the junction unmatched. The CDR3 covers 12 residues. CDR1 is MNHEY, CDR2 SVGAGI, per germline. The DNA of the CDR3 is TGTGCCAGCAGGCCCGACAGGGGTGAGCAGTTCTTC. Translation: CASRPDRGEQFF.

This rearrangement joins TRBV10-2 to TRBJ2-1; 10 bases fit TRBD2. CDR3 length equals 15 residues. Germline assignment: CDR1 WSHSY and CDR2 SAAADI. The trim removed 4 bases at V and 9 bases at J, leaving 9 bases unmatched. The CDR3 coding sequence is TGCGCCAGCAGTGTCGCTAGCGGGAGTAATGGTGAGCAGTTCTTC. Translated: CASSVASGSNGEQFF.

This chain connects TRBV2 to TRBJ1-3, with D perhaps TRBD1 (5 bases). Germline CDR1 is SNHLY and CDR2 is FYNNEI. This CDR3 has 15 amino acids. V was shortened by 2 bases and J by 0 bases, with 8 bases between the two germline ends. The CDR3 here is CASSELTVSGNTIYF. For the CDR3, the DNA is TGTGCCAGCAGTGAATTGACAGTCTCTGGAAACACCATATATTTT. The full variable domain, with the rest looked up from reference TRBV2 and TRBJ1-3, is EPEVTQTPSHQVTQMGQEVILRCVPISNHLYFYWYRQILGQKVEFLVSFYNNEISEKSEIFDDQFSVERPDGSNFTLKIRSTKLEDSAMYFCASSELTVSGNTIYFGEGSWLTVV.

The chain joins TRBV7-2 to TRBJ1-1; D is uncertain. Germline V gene sequence: CDR1 SGHTA, CDR2 FQGNSA. V shed 5 bases and J shed 8 bases, with 21 bases lying between them. CDR3 length: 15 residues. The CDR3 spells CASSALLGSATEAFF. CDR3 nucleotide sequence: TGTGCCAGCAGCGCACTACTCGGCTCCGCGACCGAAGCTTTCTTT.

The chain employs TRBV6-2 or TRBV6-3 and TRBJ2-7; tentatively, D is TRBD1 (5 bases). This CDR3 contains 16 residues. Per germline, CDR1 MNHEY and CDR2 SVGEGT. Trimming removed 4 bases from V and 1 base from J, with 17 bases in between. In nucleotides, the CDR3 is TGTGCCAGCAGTTTCAGGGCGCACCCGATTTCCTACGAGCAGTACTTC. Amino acids: CASSFRAHPISYEQYF.

The CDR3 nucleotides are TGTGCCAGCAGCTCCCCATACTACACCGGGGAGCTGTTTTTT. Translation: CASSSPYYTGELFF. This chain joins TRBV7-9 and TRBJ2-2; no clear D. The CDR3 consists of 14 residues. Trimming shortened V by 4 bases and J by 3 bases, and 9 bases separated the two germline ends. CDR1 SEHNR and CDR2 FQNEAQ come from the germline V gene (reference sequence).

The V and J genes are TRBV30 and TRBJ2-7; a possible D gene is TRBD1 (6 bases). The CDR3 runs 14 residues. The V gene's germline CDR1 is GTSNPN and CDR2 SVGIG (reference sequence). Trimming left V 2 bases short and J 4 bases short, with 15 bases between. The CDR3 region is CAWSQELTGYEQYF. The CDR3 DNA follows: TGTGCCTGGAGTCAAGAGCTGACAGGATACGAGCAGTACTTC.

V and J are TRBV5-8 and TRBJ1-2; D is uncertain. CDR1 and CDR2 (germline): SGHTS, YDEGEE. The CDR3 is 15 residues long. Trimming pared 3 bases from V and 0 bases from J, leaving 12 bases between. CDR3 region: CASSYGDVPNYGYTF. The CDR3 DNA sequence: TGTGCCAGCAGCTACGGGGATGTTCCTAACTATGGCTACACCTTC.

The chain combines TRBV19 with TRBJ2-2; 11 bases are shared with TRBD1. Germline V gene data show CDR1 as LNHDA and CDR2 as SQIVND (reference sequence). The CDR3 covers 16 residues. Trimming took 4 bases from V and 4 from J; bases not matched to a gene: 5. Here the CDR3 DNA reads TGTGCCAGTAGTACCGGACAGGGGGCCCTCACCGGGGAGCTGTTTTTT. Translation gives CASSTGQGALTGELFF.

J is TRBJ1-1 and V is TRBV6-1; D unclear. Germline loops: CDR1 MNHNS, CDR2 SASEGT. The CDR3 is made up of 15 amino acids. The V and J ends lost 0 bases and 7 bases respectively, with 15 bases between them. Here the CDR3 DNA reads TGTGCCAGCAGTGAAGCGCTCGGACTCCCTTATGAAGCTTTCTTT. Protein product: CASSEALGLPYEAFF.

V is TRBV18 and J is TRBJ2-2, with D tentatively TRBD1 (6 bases). This CDR3 has 15 amino acids. The V gene lost 5 bases and the J gene lost 2 bases, with 12 bases spanning the gap. Germline assignment: CDR1 KGHSH and CDR2 LQKENI. CDR3 sequence: CASSSRQANTGELFF. The CDR3 DNA reads TGTGCCAGCTCATCCCGACAGGCTAACACCGGGGAGCTGTTTTTT. The full variable domain, rest sourced from reference TRBV18 and TRBJ2-2, is NAGVMQNPRHLVRRRGQEARLRCSPMKGHSHVYWYRQLPEEGLKFMVYLQKENIIDESGMPKERFSAEFPKEGPSILRIQQVVRGDSAAYFCASSSRQANTGELFFGEGSRLTVL.

In this sample, this clone turned up a few times. The rearrangement links TRBV7-2 to TRBJ1-2; D unresolved. The CDR3 extends over 13 amino acids. V lost 5 bases, J lost 8 bases, and 15 bases lay in between. Germline assignment: CDR1 SGHTA and CDR2 FQGNSA. CDR3 nucleotides: TGTGCCAGCAGCGGACGGGAGGCATTCGGCTACACCTTC. Translated: CASSGREAFGYTF.

The chain employs TRBV5-4 and TRBJ2-3; TRBD2 aligns across 7 bases. Trimming at V came to 1 base and at J to 1 base, leaving 3 bases not matched to a gene. The CDR3 runs to 15 residues. Germline-derived CDR1 and CDR2 are SGHNT and YYREEE (reference sequence). The CDR3 bases are TGTGCCAGCAGCTTGACTAGCGTGGGCACAGATACGCAGTATTTT. It specifies CASSLTSVGTDTQYF.

This clone has just one count. The V and J genes are TRBV4-1 and TRBJ2-7; 7 bases match TRBD2. Germline V CDR1 and CDR2: MGHRA, YSYEKL. J gave up 12 bases and V 0 bases, and 11 bases lay outside the gene matches. The CDR3 totals 14 residues. The chain's CDR3 is CASSQDWVREVTYF. CDR3 sequence (DNA): TGCGCCAGCAGCCAAGATTGGGTACGGGAGGTTACGTACTTC.

A few counts support this clone. This chain links TRBV10-3 with TRBJ2-4; D gene ambiguous. The CDR3 loop spans 15 amino acids. Looked up from germline, CDR1 is ENHRY and CDR2 is SYGVKD. The V end lost 5 bases, the J end lost 0 bases, and 11 bases lay between the germline ends. The CDR3 coding sequence is TGTGCCATCAGTTCAGGTGATCTAGCCAAAAACATTCAGTACTTC. This gives the protein CAISSGDLAKNIQYF.

The chain is built from TRBV5-1 and TRBJ2-1, with 7 bases that match TRBD1. Trimming took 1 base from V and 0 from J; bases not matched to a gene: 7. The CDR3 runs 17 residues. Germline lookup yields CDR1 SGHRS and CDR2 YFSETQ. The CDR3 DNA is TGCGCCAGCAGCTTGTTTGACAGGGCGAGCTCCTACAATGAGCAGTTCTTC. This sequence encodes CASSLFDRASSYNEQFF.

V gene TRBV4-3 combines with J gene TRBJ2-2; TRBD2 agrees at 13 bases. The junction had 4 bases not matched to a gene; V was cut back by 3 bases and J by 6 bases. Germline CDR1 and CDR2: LGHNA and YSLEER. The CDR3 sequence is 16 residues long. The CDR3 loop is CASSQVTSGRAGELFF. The CDR3 region has the DNA TGCGCCAGCAGCCAGGTAACTAGCGGGAGGGCCGGGGAGCTGTTTTTT.

The rearrangement links TRBV7-6 to TRBJ2-5; tentatively, D is TRBD2 (6 bases). V dropped 10 bases and J dropped 2 bases, with 11 bases sitting between them. Germline V lookup: CDR1 SGHVS, CDR2 FNYEAQ. This CDR3 contains 12 residues. The CDR3 loop reads CATRDFQETQYF. The CDR3 DNA sequence: TGTGCCACTCGGGACTTTCAAGAGACCCAGTACTTC.

This sequence joins TRBV19 and TRBJ2-2; 8 nucleotides line up with TRBD1. The J segment lost 1 base and the V segment lost 5 bases, leaving 3 bases of the junction unmatched. CDR3 length: 15 residues. Per the germline V gene, CDR1 is LNHDA and CDR2 is SQIVND (reference sequence). The DNA for the CDR3 is TGTGCCAGTAGTCGTGGACAGGGGAACACCGGGGAGCTGTTTTTT. This codes for CASSRGQGNTGELFF.